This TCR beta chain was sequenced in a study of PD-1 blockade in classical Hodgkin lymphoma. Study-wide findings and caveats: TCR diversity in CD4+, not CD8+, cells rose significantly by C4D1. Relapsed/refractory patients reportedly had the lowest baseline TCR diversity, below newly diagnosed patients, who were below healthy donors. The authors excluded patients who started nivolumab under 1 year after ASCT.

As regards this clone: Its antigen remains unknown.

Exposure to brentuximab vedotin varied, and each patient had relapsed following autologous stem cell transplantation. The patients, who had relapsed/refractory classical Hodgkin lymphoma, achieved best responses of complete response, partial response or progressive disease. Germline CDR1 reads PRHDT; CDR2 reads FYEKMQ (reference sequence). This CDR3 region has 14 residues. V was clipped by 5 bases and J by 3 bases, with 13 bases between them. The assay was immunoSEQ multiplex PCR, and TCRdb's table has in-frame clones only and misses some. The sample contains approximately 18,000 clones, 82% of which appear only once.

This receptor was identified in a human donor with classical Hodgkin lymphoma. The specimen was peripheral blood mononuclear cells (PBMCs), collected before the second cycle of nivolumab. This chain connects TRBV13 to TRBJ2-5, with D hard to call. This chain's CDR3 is CASSIFIVEETQYF. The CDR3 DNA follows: TGTGCCAGCAGCATCTTTATCGTGGAAGAGACCCAGTACTTC.